Below are 21 T cell receptor beta chains sequenced from a single sample in a study of preoperative IRX-2 immunotherapy in early breast cancer. Libraries were prepared by immunoSEQ multiplex PCR; TCRdb keeps only in-frame clonotypes and omits some of them. Of 35,000 to 50,000 clones detected, about 95% appear once; the ten largest clones hold roughly 1.5%. The treatment denotes: preoperative locoregional IRX-2 cytokine immunotherapy. The material sequenced was tumor tissue, taken after IRX-2 immunotherapy. These receptors were obtained from a human donor with breast cancer.

Notes on this clone: Other nucleotide sequences from this sample produce the same CDR3. The V gene is TRBV9, the J gene TRBJ1-2, with D tentatively TRBD1 (5 bases). CDR1 is SGDLS and CDR2 is YYNGEE in the germline V gene. With 4 bases removed from V and 2 bases from J, the gap between germline ends came to 9 bases. The CDR3 contains 13 residues. CDR3 nucleotide sequence: TGTGCCAGCAGCCCCGACAGAAACTATGGCTACACCTTC. As protein: CASSPDRNYGYTF.

This clone was found once. The V gene is TRBV7-2, the J gene TRBJ1-6; tentative D call: TRBD1 (6 bases). The CDR3 has 15 amino acids. CDR1 is SGHTA and CDR2 is FQGNSA in the germline V gene. Trimming cost V 5 bases and J 7 bases, with 15 bases left between them. CDR3 sequence reads: CASSTFGQRNSPLHF. The CDR3 DNA follows: TGTGCCAGCAGCACCTTCGGACAGCGAAATTCACCCCTCCACTTT.

This chain links TRBV5-1 with TRBJ1-2, with TRBD1 as a possible D gene (5 bases). CDR3 size: 16 residues. V was cut by 0 bases and J by 0 bases, with 12 bases left in between. Germline CDR1 is SGHRS and CDR2 is YFSETQ. CDR3 DNA sequence: TGCGCCAGCAGCTTGGTTGGGAGAGGGGCTAACTATGGCTACACCTTC. This sequence encodes CASSLVGRGANYGYTF.

V usage is TRBV7-3 and J usage is TRBJ2-2, with D tentatively TRBD2 (7 bases). The V and J ends lost 2 bases and 0 bases respectively, with 13 bases between them. The CDR3 runs 17 residues. Per the germline V gene, CDR1 is SGHTA and CDR2 is FQGTGA. CDR3 region: CASSLFGGPTNTGELFF. Written as DNA, the CDR3 is TGTGCCAGCAGCTTATTCGGGGGGCCTACGAACACCGGGGAGCTGTTTTTT. The whole variable domain, filled in from reference TRBV7-3 and TRBJ2-2, reads GAGVSQTPSNKVTEKGKYVELRCDPISGHTALYWYRQSLGQGPEFLIYFQGTGAADDSGLPNDRFFAVRPEGSVSTLKIQRTERGDSAVYLCASSLFGGPTNTGELFFGEGSRLTVL.

The chain recombines TRBV5-4 with TRBJ2-5, with TRBD2 identical over 7 bases. The CDR3 consists of 15 residues. Per the germline V gene, CDR1 is SGHNT and CDR2 is YYREEE (reference sequence). J lost 5 bases, V lost 0 bases, and 7 bases had no gene match. Here the CDR3 DNA reads TGTGCCAGCAGCTTGGCCCAGGCGGGAGCTGAGACCCAGTACTTC. Protein: CASSLAQAGAETQYF.

This rearrangement joins TRBV27 to TRBJ2-7; a possible D gene is TRBD1 (5 bases). CDR3 length: 15 amino acids. The germline V gene has CDR1 MNHEY and CDR2 SMNVEV (reference sequence). The V and J ends lost 1 base and 0 bases respectively, with 10 bases between them. CDR3 loop: CASSLYGRDSYEQYF. DNA of the CDR3: TGTGCCAGCAGTTTATATGGCAGGGACTCCTACGAGCAGTACTTC.

This rearrangement joins TRBV7-2 to TRBJ2-1; 7 nucleotides align to TRBD2. The J segment lost 15 bases and the V segment lost 5 bases, leaving 13 bases of the junction unmatched. Germline CDR1 and CDR2: SGHTA and FQGNSA. This CDR3 spans 13 amino acids. The CDR3 sequence is CASSQKYAGALFF. The DNA of the CDR3 is TGTGCCAGCAGCCAAAAATACGCGGGAGCCCTGTTCTTC.

V gene TRBV19 combines with J gene TRBJ1-2; D gene uncertain. The CDR3 loop spans 15 amino acids. The V end lost 4 bases, the J end lost 4 bases, and 16 bases lay between the germline ends. Germline V gene sequence: CDR1 LNHDA, CDR2 SQIVND (reference sequence). CDR3 DNA: TGTGCCAGTAGTACCGCGGACGCGTCAATCTATGGCTACACCTTC. This encodes CASSTADASIYGYTF. The full variable domain, completed using reference TRBV19 and TRBJ1-2, is DGGITQSPKYLFRKEGQNVTLSCEQNLNHDAMYWYRQDPGQGLRLIYYSQIVNDFQKGDIAEGYSVSREKKESFPLTVTSAQKNPTAFYLCASSTADASIYGYTFGSGTRLTVV.

V gene TRBV5-1 combines with J gene TRBJ2-6; D possibly corresponds to TRBD1 (5 bases). The CDR3 has 14 residues. Germline-derived CDR1 and CDR2 are SGHRS and YFSETQ. The V and J ends lost 5 bases and 4 bases respectively, with 10 bases between them. As DNA, the CDR3 is TGCGCCAGCAGGCTAGGGGTAGGGGCCAACGTCCTGACTTTC. Encoded protein: CASRLGVGANVLTF. The variable domain in full, with the rest retrieved from reference TRBV5-1 and TRBJ2-6, is KAGVTQTPRYLIKTRGQQVTLSCSPISGHRSVSWYQQTPGQGLQFLFEYFSETQRNKGNFPGRFSGRQFSNSRSEMNVSTLELGDSALYLCASRLGVGANVLTFGAGSRLTVL.

This clone came up once. The rearrangement uses TRBV6-6 and TRBJ2-7; D may be TRBD1 or TRBD2 (5 bases each). V was pared by 0 bases and J by 5 bases, with 17 bases between. This CDR3 is 16 amino acids long. Germline CDR1 MNHNY, CDR2 SVGAGI (reference sequence). This CDR3 is CASSYSPRVDYNEQYF. In DNA form, the CDR3 reads TGTGCCAGCAGTTACTCTCCCAGGGTCGACTACAACGAGCAGTACTTC.

DNA of the CDR3: TGTGCCACCGCTAAGCGGGGGACAGATACGCAGTATTTT. It yields the protein CATAKRGTDTQYF. The chain links TRBV6-6 to TRBJ2-3, with TRBD2 matching 8 bases. The CDR3 has 13 residues. V shed 10 bases and J 3 bases; nucleotides not matched to a gene: 6. CDR1 and CDR2 (germline): MNHNY, SVGAGI (reference sequence).

The V gene is TRBV6-1, the J gene TRBJ1-1; D not certain. The CDR3 loop spans 14 amino acids. Trimming removed 4 bases at V and 3 bases at J, with 12 bases between. Germline V lookup: CDR1 MNHNS, CDR2 SASEGT. CDR3 nucleotides: TGTGCCAGCAGTGGCCCACTTCGGGACACTGAAGCTTTCTTT. Translated, it gives CASSGPLRDTEAFF.

The rearrangement uses TRBV7-2 and TRBJ1-3, with a tentative D call TRBD1 (5 bases). The CDR3 is made up of 16 amino acids. V was pared by 5 bases and J by 1 base, with 15 bases between. Looked up from germline, CDR1 is SGHTA and CDR2 is FQGNSA. CDR3 sequence: CASSPTPGGSGNTIYF. CDR3 coding DNA: TGTGCCAGCAGCCCTACCCCGGGGGGGTCTGGAAACACCATATATTTT.

This chain joins TRBV6-5 and TRBJ2-7, with 12 bases identical to TRBD2. The germline gives CDR1 MNHEY, CDR2 SVGAGI. V was clipped by 2 bases and J by 7 bases; unmatched bases: 3. This CDR3 is built from 14 residues. The CDR3 is CASSYRLAGGEQYF. In DNA form, the CDR3 reads TGTGCCAGCAGTTACAGGCTAGCGGGGGGGGAGCAGTACTTC.

The chain couples TRBV6-5 to TRBJ1-1, with D hard to call. The CDR3 runs to 12 residues. The germline V and J ends were trimmed by 6 bases and 5 bases, with 10 bases remaining between them. Germline V lookup: CDR1 MNHEY, CDR2 SVGAGI. The CDR3 DNA follows: TGTGCCAGCAGAACGTGGGGAACTGAAGCTTTCTTT. Translation: CASRTWGTEAFF.

The chain couples TRBV27 to TRBJ2-1; TRBD2 matches at 10 bases. From germline, CDR1 is MNHEY and CDR2 SMNVEV (reference sequence). The CDR3 has 15 residues. The J segment lost 2 bases and the V segment lost 5 bases, leaving 3 bases of the junction unmatched. CDR3 DNA sequence: TGTGCCAGCAGTGTCAGCGGGAGGGCCTACAATGAGCAGTTCTTC. Its protein product is CASSVSGRAYNEQFF.

The chain uses TRBV29-1 and TRBJ2-7, with 9 bases identical to TRBD2. CDR1 is SQVTM and CDR2 is ANQGSEA in the germline V gene. The CDR3 covers 13 residues. The ends lost 3 bases at V and 5 bases at J; junction bases unmatched: 5. The chain's CDR3 is CSVDTSGYDEQYF. The CDR3 DNA is TGCAGCGTTGATACTAGCGGGTATGACGAGCAGTACTTC.

The rearrangement uses TRBV19 and TRBJ2-2; 12 positions match TRBD1. Trimming cost V 7 bases and J 7 bases; bases outside gene matches: 19. The germline gives CDR1 LNHDA, CDR2 SQIVND (reference sequence). This CDR3 has 19 residues. The CDR3 protein is CASNTPWDTGTGGHGELFF. The CDR3 bases are TGTGCCAGTAACACCCCCTGGGACACCGGGACAGGGGGCCACGGGGAGCTGTTTTTT.

Remarks on this clone: A junction boundary mismatches the germline segment, possibly from a read error. The same CDR3 also results from other DNA sequences found in this sample. This chain links TRBV6-1 with TRBJ1-1, with TRBD1 as a possible D gene (5 bases). Looked up from germline, CDR1 is MNHNS and CDR2 is SASEGT. The CDR3 is 13 amino acids. In DNA form, the CDR3 reads TGTGCCAGCAGAGGATTTCAGGGCACTGAAGCCTTCTTT. It codes for CASRGFQGTEAFF.

The chain joins TRBV18 to TRBJ1-5; TRBD1 matches at 9 bases. The germline V gene has CDR1 KGHSH and CDR2 LQKENI. The CDR3 length is 18 residues. The trim removed 4 bases at V and 7 bases at J, leaving 17 bases unmatched. Written as DNA, the CDR3 is TGTGCCAGCTCACTCCGTCCGGGACAGGGAGTCCCTACGCAGCCCCAGCATTTT. It yields the protein CASSLRPGQGVPTQPQHF.

V is TRBV19 and J is TRBJ2-2; a weak D match, TRBD2 (5 bases). V was shortened by 5 bases and J by 2 bases, with 15 bases between the two germline ends. CDR1 and CDR2 from the germline V gene are LNHDA and SQIVND (reference sequence). CDR3 length: 16 amino acids. The chain's CDR3 is CASSQQRAVNTGELFF. CDR3 DNA sequence: TGTGCCAGTAGTCAGCAGAGGGCAGTCAACACCGGGGAGCTGTTTTTT.